The entry below gives a single TCR beta chain sequence along with its context. This clone has a handful of counts. Its antigen has not been determined. Within one base of it there is no much larger clone, and no base qualities were kept. This sample was taken from a study of cytomegalovirus exposure and HLA in healthy donors (TCRdb year 2017). In the study overall: An earlier analysis of some 620 of the donors reported under 300 Gb of sequence data and about 120 million unique TCR beta sequences obtained from roughly 180 million T cells. The study used immunosequencing to profile the T cell repertoires of hundreds of subjects and linked those repertoires to cytomegalovirus serostatus. In an earlier analysis of roughly 580 of the donors, high-throughput TCR beta sequencing was used to judge whether each TCR beta V gene segment behaved as functional or pseudogenic. HLA typing covered class I and class II loci at four-digit resolution. All discovery cohort repertoires had been generated using a single sequencing platform. To study patterns of TCR occurrence, a later analysis re-analyzed previously published TCR beta repertoires from 500 to 850 donors and added high-resolution HLA genotyping. The study combined high-throughput TCR immunosequencing, statistical association of individual TCRs with disease status, and machine learning to predict cytomegalovirus infection status. In addition to the first cohort of 650 to 800 subjects, a separate validation cohort of 120 different subjects was used. The later analysis used no new phenotypic data to find candidate immune exposures, relying instead on TCR beta sequences and their occurrence across donors. On average, approximately 250,000 unique TCR beta nucleotide sequences were sequenced per donor among 398 genotyped donors of the cohort, with roughly 18% of those sequences being non-productive. The study aimed to test whether cataloging public T cell receptors could reveal signatures of past pathogen exposure. The genetic ancestry cluster associated with self-reported Caucasian donors included 81% of the approximately 400 genotyped donors. Typing coverage varied by locus: roughly 629-640 donors for A, B, C, DRB1 and DQB1; roughly 560 for DQA1; over 600 for DPA1; roughly 450 for DPB1. About 300 gigabases of sequencing data and approximately 93 million unique TCR sequences were included in an early release covering over 600 HLA-typed donors. A later genetic analysis used genome-wide SNP genotypes for 398 of the 666 donors, treating that subset as a discovery cohort. A few DR-DQ haplotypes were treated as single units for association and clustering because of strong linkage in the cohort. Donor age, sex, ethnicity and CMV serostatus were compiled together with the repertoire data.

The V and J ends are trimmed by 5 bases and 5 bases, leaving 17 bases between them. Based on the germline V gene, the CDR1 and CDR2 sequences are SGHDT and YYEEEE. CDR3 length: 16 amino acids, cysteine to phenylalanine. Of all the DNA, just the CDR3 is kept, 48 bases in frame from base 1. The cohort comprised approximately 700 healthy bone marrow donors. All cohort members were sampled while nominally healthy, although unrecorded immune exposures were likely present. The donor tested CMV seropositive, placing the donor among the 289 seropositive members of the cohort. Each donor provided a peripheral blood sample, and peripheral blood mononuclear cells were used for TCR beta sequencing. Genomic DNA extraction from the blood cell samples was performed with the Qiagen DNeasy Blood Extraction Kit. Receptor amplification or capture employed the immunoSEQ multiplex PCR assay. For the multiplex PCR, a mixture combining 60 forward primers for TCR Vbeta segments and 13 reverse primers for TCR Jbeta segments was used. The CDR3 region of rearranged TCR beta genes was amplified from genomic DNA with a multiplex PCR assay. On the Illumina HiSeq System, the amplified TCR beta libraries were sequenced as 87-base-pair reads. Turning to the authors' computational methods: Across the 670 or so repertoires, a later analysis counted 60 million to 90 million unique TCR beta chains, some 11 million of which were shared by at least two donors. Raw reads were error-corrected and collapsed into unique sequences with a nearest-neighbor algorithm that merged closely related sequences to remove PCR and sequencing errors. Alignment of CDR3 sequences to IMGT reference sequences was used to assign V, D and J gene segments. For a sequence to be retained, a match of at least six nucleotides was required to both a V gene segment and a J gene segment. A rearrangement was called productive if the CDR3 had no stop codons and remained in frame with V and J, and every other rearrangement was called non-productive. CDR3 was defined according to IMGT convention as the region running from the second conserved V-encoded cysteine to the conserved J-encoded phenylalanine. The earlier analysis of 500 to 750 of the donors excluded any sequence lacking an unambiguous match to a single V gene segment. An earlier analysis of 450 to 650 of the donors called V segments functional above 56.7% productive rearrangements and segregating when the between-donor standard deviation exceeded 5%. To diagnose cytomegalovirus status from the catalog of TCR beta chain sequences, a statistical classification framework was built. In a later analysis, TCR nucleotide sequences were compared against IMGT/GENE-DB human TR gene sequences so that V and J genes could be assigned. A later analysis assigned CDR3 sequences and most-parsimonious VDJ recombination scenarios with the TCRdist pipeline. In a later analysis, each TCR beta chain was defined by its CDR3 amino acid sequence together with its V-gene family, and reads lacking a unique V-gene family were excluded. In a later analysis, fewer than 600 highly shared, low-generation-probability nucleotide sequences were removed to address suspected cross-contamination and a sequencing artifact. A later analysis calculated a clonal expansion index for each public chain from normalized within-repertoire ranks of inferred template counts. In a later analysis, generation probabilities were computed using a VDJ recombination model fitted to out-of-frame rearrangements, and the results were checked against IGoR. In a later analysis, TCR-TCR, TCR-HLA and TCR-CMV co-occurrence was scored with hypergeometric tests, and a repertoire-size bias correction was applied to TCR pairs. To estimate false discovery rates, a later analysis permuted the HLA or CMV assignments 20 times. In a later analysis, co-occurring TCRs were grouped with DBSCAN, and TCRdist sequence similarity was added when clustering was performed within HLA-allele-positive subsets. For co-occurrence clustering, repertoires with fewer than 30,000 or more than 120,000 public chains were excluded, along with about five repertoires with anomalous nucleotide sharing. In TCRdb, the immuneACCESS table is reduced to in-frame sequences with V and J assigned. These tables do not hold every clone; where another copy was compared, an unresolved V gene accounts for under half, and the others remain unexplained. The DNA was the basis for D and trimming; V, J and clone size are from that table. This sample is represented by around 180,000 clones; 81% of them were singletons. The ten largest clones capture 2.1% of the sample.

Here is what the overall study found, with its caveats: A later analysis associated about 18,000 TCR beta sequences with specific HLA alleles at a false discovery rate of 0.05. This cohort had only TCR beta chains sequenced, and the lack of alpha or paired-chain data limited which features could be detected. According to a later analysis, most CMV-associated TCR beta chains appeared to be HLA-restricted, and the HLA associations seemed to be driven largely by CMV exposure. Linkage disequilibrium might explain the correlated functional status among segregating V segments, but an unknown experimental factor could not be ruled out. Because the 87-base-pair reads could not distinguish some IMGT-functional V segments, including TRBV6-2 and TRBV6-3, those segments were excluded. Because counts were too low, about 18 rarely observed V segments, including chromosome 9 orphons, were excluded from the earlier analysis of around 590 of the donors. The authors suggested that the approach could potentially be generalized to other disease states and immunological phenotypes. Roughly uniform sequencing depth across donors was assumed in presence/absence analyses, although this assumption may not hold. In a later analysis, HLA-associated TCR beta chains were found to be more clonally expanded and to have lower generation probabilities than equally common non-associated chains. According to a later analysis, TCR association rates differed among HLA loci, with DRB1 alleles showing the most associated TCRs and HLA-C alleles showing the fewest. Assigning TCR associations to individual alleles was difficult when HLA alleles, especially DR and DQ, strongly co-occurred. According to a later analysis, parvovirus B19, influenza, CMV and Epstein-Barr virus appeared linked to several top co-occurrence clusters. Most TCR sequences were observed very rarely across donors, whereas some public TCRs were present in many individuals. CMV serostatus was the only immune exposure information available for the cohort. The study gave a list of roughly 150 TCR beta chains associated with cytomegalovirus. An association between a missense DCLRE1C variant and V-gene and J-gene trimming of TCR beta chains was found in a later genetic analysis and replicated in an independent cohort. In vitro tests confirmed that three of the cytomegalovirus-associated TCR beta chains recognize cytomegalovirus antigens. An earlier analysis of approximately 540 of the donors showed that most TCR beta V segments appeared in productive rearrangements either about 90% or about 30% of the time, which broadly matched IMGT annotations. Compared with the approximately 700-donor mean, donors in an Asian-associated ancestry cluster had fewer N-insertions in productive TCRs, according to a later genetic analysis. The sequencing pipeline was judged likely to have produced a cluster of highly shared sequence variants as a technical artifact. HLA typing was unavailable for some donors at each locus, so association tests used only the typed subset. The classifier was reported to diagnose cytomegalovirus status with high specificity and sensitivity in both the original cohort and the validation cohort. A further reported finding was that TCR beta sequences accurately predicted the HLA-A and HLA-B alleles for most subjects in the first cohort.

The receptor was derived from a woman aged 18-29 years in good health and CMV-seropositive. The sequenced sample consisted of PBMCs. The V and J genes are TRBV5-6 and TRBJ1-6; a tentative D call is TRBD1 (5 bases match). The DNA sequence is as follows: TGTGCCAGCAGTTGGGGGGTAGCTACTAATAATTCACCCCTCCACTTT. It translates as CASSWGVATNNSPLHF.